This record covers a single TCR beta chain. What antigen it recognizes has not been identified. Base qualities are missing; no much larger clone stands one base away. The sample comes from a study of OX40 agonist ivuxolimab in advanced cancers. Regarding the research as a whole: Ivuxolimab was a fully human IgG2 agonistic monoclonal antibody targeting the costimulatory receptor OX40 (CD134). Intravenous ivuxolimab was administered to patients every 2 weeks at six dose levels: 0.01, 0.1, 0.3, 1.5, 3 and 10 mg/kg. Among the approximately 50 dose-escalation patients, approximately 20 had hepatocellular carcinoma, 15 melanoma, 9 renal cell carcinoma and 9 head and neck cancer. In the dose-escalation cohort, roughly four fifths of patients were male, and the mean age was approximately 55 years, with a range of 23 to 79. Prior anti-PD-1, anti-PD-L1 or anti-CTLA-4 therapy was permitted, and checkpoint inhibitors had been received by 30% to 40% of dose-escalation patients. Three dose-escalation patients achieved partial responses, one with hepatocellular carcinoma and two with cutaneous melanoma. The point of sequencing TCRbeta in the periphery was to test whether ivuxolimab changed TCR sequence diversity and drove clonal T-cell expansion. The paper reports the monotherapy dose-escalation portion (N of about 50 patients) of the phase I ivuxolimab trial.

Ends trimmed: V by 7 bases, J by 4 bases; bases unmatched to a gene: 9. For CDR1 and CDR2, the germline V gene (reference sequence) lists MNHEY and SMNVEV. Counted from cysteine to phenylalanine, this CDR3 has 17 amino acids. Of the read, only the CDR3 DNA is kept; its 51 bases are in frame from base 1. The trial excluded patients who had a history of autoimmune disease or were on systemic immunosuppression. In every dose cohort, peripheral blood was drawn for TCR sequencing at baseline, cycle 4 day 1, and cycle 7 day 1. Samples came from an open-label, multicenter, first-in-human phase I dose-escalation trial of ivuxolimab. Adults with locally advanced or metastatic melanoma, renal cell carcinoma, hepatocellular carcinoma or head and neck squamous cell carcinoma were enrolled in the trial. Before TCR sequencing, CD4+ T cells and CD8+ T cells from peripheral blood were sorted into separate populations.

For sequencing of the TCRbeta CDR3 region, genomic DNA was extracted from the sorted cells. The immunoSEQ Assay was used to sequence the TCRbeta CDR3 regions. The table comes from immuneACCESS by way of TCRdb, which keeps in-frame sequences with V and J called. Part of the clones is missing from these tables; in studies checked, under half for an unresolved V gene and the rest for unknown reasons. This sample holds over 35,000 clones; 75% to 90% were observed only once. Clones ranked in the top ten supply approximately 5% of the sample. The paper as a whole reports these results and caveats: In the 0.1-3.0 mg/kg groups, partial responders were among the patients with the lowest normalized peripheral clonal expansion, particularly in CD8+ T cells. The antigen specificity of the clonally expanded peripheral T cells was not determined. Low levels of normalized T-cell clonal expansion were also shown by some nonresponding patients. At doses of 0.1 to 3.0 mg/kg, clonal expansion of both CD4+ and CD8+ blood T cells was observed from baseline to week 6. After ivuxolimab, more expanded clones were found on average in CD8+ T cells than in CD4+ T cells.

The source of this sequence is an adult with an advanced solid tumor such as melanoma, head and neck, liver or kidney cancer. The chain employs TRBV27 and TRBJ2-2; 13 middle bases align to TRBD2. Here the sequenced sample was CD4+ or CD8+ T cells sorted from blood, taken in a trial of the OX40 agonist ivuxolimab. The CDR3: CASMPYGLAGVTGELFF. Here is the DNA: TGTGCCAGCATGCCCTACGGACTAGCGGGAGTCACCGGGGAGCTGTTTTTT.